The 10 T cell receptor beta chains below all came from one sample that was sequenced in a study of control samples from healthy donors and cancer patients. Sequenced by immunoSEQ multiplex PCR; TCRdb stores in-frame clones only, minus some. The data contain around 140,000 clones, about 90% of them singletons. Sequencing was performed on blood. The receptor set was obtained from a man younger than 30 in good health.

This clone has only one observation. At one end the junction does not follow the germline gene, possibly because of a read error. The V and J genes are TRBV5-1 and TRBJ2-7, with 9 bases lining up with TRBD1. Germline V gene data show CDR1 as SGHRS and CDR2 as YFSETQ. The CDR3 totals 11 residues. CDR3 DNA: TGCGCCAGCAGCTTCCGGGACAGGGTAAACTTC. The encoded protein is CASSFRDRVNF.

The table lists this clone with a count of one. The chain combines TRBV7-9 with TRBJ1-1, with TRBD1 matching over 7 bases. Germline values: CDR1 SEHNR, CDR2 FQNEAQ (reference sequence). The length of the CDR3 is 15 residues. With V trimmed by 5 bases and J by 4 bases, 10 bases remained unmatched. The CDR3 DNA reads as TGTGCCAGCAGCATCCAGGACAGGTCTGGCACTGAAGCTTTCTTT. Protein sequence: CASSIQDRSGTEAFF.

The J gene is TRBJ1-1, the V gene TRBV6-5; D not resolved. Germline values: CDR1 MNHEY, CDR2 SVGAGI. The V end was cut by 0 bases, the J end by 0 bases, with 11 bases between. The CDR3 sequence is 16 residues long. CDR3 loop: CASSYSTNILNTEAFF. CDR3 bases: TGTGCCAGCAGTTACTCGACTAACATACTGAACACTGAAGCTTTCTTT.

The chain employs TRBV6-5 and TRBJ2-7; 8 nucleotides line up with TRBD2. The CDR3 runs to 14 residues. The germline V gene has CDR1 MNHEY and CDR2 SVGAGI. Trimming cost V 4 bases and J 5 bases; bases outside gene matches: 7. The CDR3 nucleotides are TGTGCCAGCAGTTTTTTTTCGGGAGGGGACGAGCAGTACTTC. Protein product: CASSFFSGGDEQYF.

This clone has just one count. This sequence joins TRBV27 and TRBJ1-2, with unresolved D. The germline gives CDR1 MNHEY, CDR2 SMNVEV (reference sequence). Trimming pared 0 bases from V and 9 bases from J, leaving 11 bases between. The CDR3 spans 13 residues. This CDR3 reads CASSLSSWGSYTF. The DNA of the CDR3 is TGTGCCAGCAGTTTATCGTCGTGGGGTAGCTACACCTTC.

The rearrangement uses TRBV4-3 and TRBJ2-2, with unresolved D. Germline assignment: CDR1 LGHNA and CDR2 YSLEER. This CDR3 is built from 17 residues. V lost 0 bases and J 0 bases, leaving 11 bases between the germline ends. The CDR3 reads CASSQELRPANTGELFF. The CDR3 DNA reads TGCGCCAGCAGCCAAGAACTACGTCCAGCGAACACCGGGGAGCTGTTTTTT.

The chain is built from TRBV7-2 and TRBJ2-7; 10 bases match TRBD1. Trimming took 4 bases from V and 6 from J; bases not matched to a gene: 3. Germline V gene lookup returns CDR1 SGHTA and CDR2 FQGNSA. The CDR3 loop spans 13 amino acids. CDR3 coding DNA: TGTGCCAGCAGCTGGGGGACAGGGGCCGAGCAGTACTTC. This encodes CASSWGTGAEQYF. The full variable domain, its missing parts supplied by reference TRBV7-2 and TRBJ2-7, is GAGVSQSPSNKVTEKGKDVELRCDPISGHTALYWYRQSLGQGLEFLIYFQGNSAPDKSGLPSDRFSAERTGGSVSTLTIQRTQQEDSAVYLCASSWGTGAEQYFGPGTRLTVT.

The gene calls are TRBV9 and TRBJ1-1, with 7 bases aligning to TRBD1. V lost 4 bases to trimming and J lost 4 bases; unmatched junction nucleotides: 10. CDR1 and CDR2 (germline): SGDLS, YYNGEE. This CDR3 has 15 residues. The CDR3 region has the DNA TGTGCCAGCAGCCCCGAACAGGGGTGGGGCACTGAAGCTTTCTTT. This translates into CASSPEQGWGTEAFF.

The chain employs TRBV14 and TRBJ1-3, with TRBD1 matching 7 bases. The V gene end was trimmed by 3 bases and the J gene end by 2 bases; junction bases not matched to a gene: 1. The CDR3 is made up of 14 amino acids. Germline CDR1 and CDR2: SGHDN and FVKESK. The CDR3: CASSQGTAGNTIYF. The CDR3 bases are TGTGCCAGCAGCCAGGGGACAGCTGGAAACACCATATATTTT.

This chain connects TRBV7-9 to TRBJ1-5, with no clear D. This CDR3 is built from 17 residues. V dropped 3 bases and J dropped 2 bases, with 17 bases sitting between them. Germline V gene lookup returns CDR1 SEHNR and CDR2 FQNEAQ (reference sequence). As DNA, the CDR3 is TGTGCCAGCAGCTTCTCAGCCGCGGGAACAGGCAATCAGCCCCAGCATTTT. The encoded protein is CASSFSAAGTGNQPQHF.